The 13 T cell receptor beta chains below come from one sample, sequenced in a study of T cell responses to AZD1222 COVID-19 vaccine. Method: immunoSEQ multiplex PCR; TCRdb's copy keeps in-frame clones and lacks some. The sample lists approximately 70,000 clones, approximately 85% occurring once. The input for sequencing was peripheral blood, taken on day 0 of AZD1222 vaccination. The receptors stem from an adult in good health.

J is TRBJ1-2 and V is TRBV11-2; the match to TRBD1 covers 10 bases. J was trimmed by 4 bases and V by 6 bases; bases with no gene match: 8. The CDR3 totals 15 residues. Looked up from germline, CDR1 is SGHAT and CDR2 is FQNNGV. CDR3 sequence reads: CASREAGTGAYGYTF. The CDR3 DNA follows: TGTGCCAGCAGGGAGGCCGGGACAGGGGCCTATGGCTACACCTTC.

The J gene is TRBJ2-6, the V gene TRBV24-1; 12 bases match TRBD1. J was trimmed by 2 bases and V by 0 bases; bases with no gene match: 7. This CDR3 contains 20 residues. Germline values: CDR1 KGHDR, CDR2 SFDVKD. The CDR3 reads CATSDLPRDRGQAGANVLTF. In nucleotides, the CDR3 is TGTGCCACCAGTGATTTGCCCCGGGACAGGGGGCAGGCTGGGGCCAACGTCCTGACTTTC.

V gene TRBV5-6 combines with J gene TRBJ1-1; D remains unclear. Germline values: CDR1 SGHDT, CDR2 YYEEEE. CDR3 length equals 17 residues. Trimming left V 0 bases short and J 0 bases short, with 15 bases between. CDR3 bases: TGTGCCAGCAGCTTGGGGTTGGGGAGGGTCATGAACACTGAAGCTTTCTTT. This encodes CASSLGLGRVMNTEAFF.

This sequence joins TRBV19 and TRBJ1-5; no clear D gene. Looked up from germline, CDR1 is LNHDA and CDR2 is SQIVND (reference sequence). The CDR3 extends over 13 amino acids. V lost 5 bases and J 3 bases, leaving 8 bases between the germline ends. The CDR3 is CASSVSDNQPQHF. CDR3 in DNA: TGTGCCAGTAGTGTCTCCGACAATCAGCCCCAGCATTTT.

The DNA for the CDR3 is TGCAGTGCACAGATCACAGATACGCAGTATTTT. Protein sequence: CSAQITDTQYF. The chain has TRBV20-1 and TRBJ2-3; D unresolved. V lost 6 bases to trimming and J lost 2 bases, with 6 bases between them. The germline V gene encodes CDR1 DFQATT and CDR2 SNEGSKA (reference sequence). CDR3 size: 11 residues.

The genes are TRBV4-1 and TRBJ1-6; D gene unclear. The CDR3 length is 15 residues. Germline CDR1 is MGHRA and CDR2 is YSYEKL. V was cut by 4 bases and J by 7 bases, with 14 bases left in between. The CDR3 is CASSPTAGLNSPLHF. The CDR3 nucleotides read TGCGCCAGCAGCCCAACCGCAGGTCTCAATTCACCCCTCCACTTT.

The CDR3, as DNA: TGTGCCAGCAGCGTCGGTAGCGGGGGTGGTACGCAGTATTTT. Amino acids: CASSVGSGGGTQYF. The chain employs TRBV9 and TRBJ2-3, with 9 bases identical to TRBD2. The CDR3 runs 14 residues. V dropped 2 bases and J dropped 8; count of bases not matched to a gene: 6. The germline V gene has CDR1 SGDLS and CDR2 YYNGEE.

The chain is built from TRBV7-2 and TRBJ2-2, with TRBD2 identical over 7 bases. The CDR3 totals 15 residues. V lost 1 base to trimming and J lost 5 bases; unmatched junction nucleotides: 4. Germline V gene sequence: CDR1 SGHTA, CDR2 FQGNSA. The DNA of the CDR3 is TGTGCCAGCAGCTTAGTAGGGAGGGGTACCGGGGAGCTGTTTTTT. Residues: CASSLVGRGTGELFF.

A note on this clone: Other DNA variants within this sample encode the same CDR3. The V gene is TRBV2, the J gene TRBJ1-3; D is undetermined. V lost 1 base to trimming and J lost 0 bases, with 7 bases between them. The germline V gene encodes CDR1 SNHLY and CDR2 FYNNEI. The CDR3 has 15 amino acids. CDR3 region: CASSEGALSGNTIYF. CDR3 nucleotide sequence: TGTGCCAGCAGTGAAGGAGCCCTCTCTGGAAACACCATATATTTT.

The rearrangement uses TRBV5-1 and TRBJ2-3; a weak D match, TRBD2 (5 bases). The CDR3 totals 15 residues. Trimming took 4 bases from V and 7 from J, leaving 19 bases between them. Germline loops: CDR1 SGHRS, CDR2 YFSETQ. The CDR3 region has the DNA TGCGCCAGCAGCCCAAGGACTTACCGAGTGAATACGCAGTATTTT. Its protein product is CASSPRTYRVNTQYF.

This chain links TRBV7-2 with TRBJ2-1; TRBD2 is a possible D gene (6 bases). Trimming removed 2 bases at V and 6 bases at J, with 14 bases between. The CDR3 runs 15 residues. In germline, CDR1 is SGHTA, CDR2 FQGNSA. This chain's CDR3 is CASSLRTGASNEQFF. The CDR3, as DNA: TGTGCCAGCAGCTTAAGGACGGGAGCATCCAATGAGCAGTTCTTC. Filled out from reference TRBV7-2 and TRBJ2-1, the complete variable domain reads GAGVSQSPSNKVTEKGKDVELRCDPISGHTALYWYRQSLGQGLEFLIYFQGNSAPDKSGLPSDRFSAERTGGSVSTLTIQRTQQEDSAVYLCASSLRTGASNEQFFGPGTRLTVL.

The chain joins TRBV7-3 to TRBJ2-7; 11 nucleotides match TRBD1. CDR3 length: 13 residues. Germline trimming cut 3 bases from V and 6 bases from J; bases unmatched to any gene: 1. Germline CDR1 and CDR2: SGHTA and FQGTGA. The CDR3 protein is CASSLGQGGEQYF. In DNA form, the CDR3 reads TGTGCCAGCAGCTTGGGACAGGGGGGCGAGCAGTACTTC.

The rearrangement uses TRBV14 and TRBJ2-7; 8 bases fit TRBD2. The J segment lost 3 bases and the V segment lost 3 bases, leaving 7 bases of the junction unmatched. The CDR3 extends over 15 amino acids. From germline, CDR1 is SGHDN and CDR2 FVKESK. The CDR3: CASSHSISGNYEQYF. In DNA, the CDR3 is TGTGCCAGCAGCCACTCTATTAGCGGGAACTACGAGCAGTACTTC.